These T cell receptor beta chains were read from a single sample in a study of regulatory T cells in long-lasting Graves disease. TCRdb independently ran MiXCR on the multiplex PCR reads; one entry per CDR3 protein. This table holds 650,000 to 850,000 distinct CDR3 sequences, around 32% found once. The sample consisted of peripheral blood mononuclear cells (PBMCs), taken when the disease was refractory, from a patient treated with antithyroid drugs. Receptor source: a female donor with Graves disease. The conserved cysteine and the conserved F or W are not part of the CDR3 here. The order of the fields is J gene, V gene, CDR3 protein.

J: TRBJ1-1
V: TRBV19
CDR3: ASSIGNRGWNTEAF

J: TRBJ1-2
V: TRBV10-3
CDR3: AISERGAGYGYT

J: TRBJ2-5
V: TRBV5-1
CDR3: ASTVASYQETQY

J: TRBJ2-7
V: TRBV12-3/TRBV12-4
CDR3: ASSLTGAAYEQY

J: TRBJ2-5
V: TRBV2
CDR3: ASSELEETLY

J: TRBJ2-7
V: TRBV5-4
CDR3: ASSRRTGGWASGTYEQY

J: TRBJ2-7
V: TRBV5-1
CDR3: ASRSSAIYEQY

J: TRBJ1-1
V: TRBV2
CDR3: ASSEGQGGDITEAF

J: TRBJ1-1
V: TRBV19
CDR3: ASSWKGAYDTEAF

J: TRBJ1-2
V: TRBV6-5
CDR3: ASSYSSAIPE

J: TRBJ1-5
V: TRBV5-1
CDR3: ASSLDFTGNQPQH